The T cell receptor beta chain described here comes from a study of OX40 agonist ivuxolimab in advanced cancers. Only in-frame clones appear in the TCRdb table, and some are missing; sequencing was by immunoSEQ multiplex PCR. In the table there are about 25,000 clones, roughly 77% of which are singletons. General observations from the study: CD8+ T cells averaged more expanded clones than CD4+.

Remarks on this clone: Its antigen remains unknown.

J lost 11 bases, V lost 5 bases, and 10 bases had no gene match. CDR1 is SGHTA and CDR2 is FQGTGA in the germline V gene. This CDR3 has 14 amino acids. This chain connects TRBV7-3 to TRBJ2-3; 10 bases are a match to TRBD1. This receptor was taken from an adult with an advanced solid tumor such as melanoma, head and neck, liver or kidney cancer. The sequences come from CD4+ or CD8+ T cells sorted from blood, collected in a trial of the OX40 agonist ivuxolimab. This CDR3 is CASSTRQGAPRQYF. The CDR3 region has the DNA TGTGCCAGCAGCACCCGACAGGGGGCTCCTAGGCAGTATTTT.